The T cell receptor beta chain under discussion was sequenced for a study of T cell responses to AZD1222 COVID-19 vaccine. Study-wide findings and caveats: Nearly half of unique spike-specific TCRs reportedly avoided B.1.351 and B.1.1.7 mutated regions. White British people made up most donors, females outnumbered males, and clonal diversity was possibly underestimated. Recipients of AZD1222 seropositive at baseline numbered only five or six. Only after the peak T cell response were repertoires sampled.

The CDR3 is 14 residues long. V was trimmed by 6 bases and J by 5 bases, leaving 16 bases between them. CDR1 and CDR2 (germline): SGHAT, FQNNGV. As concerns this clone: Its antigen remains unidentified.

Sequencing was performed with immunoSEQ multiplex PCR; in TCRdb, only in-frame clones are kept and a portion is missing. Of some 150,000 clones detected, 65% to 90% appear once; the ten largest clones hold about 7.9%. Specimen: peripheral blood, collected 28 days after the second dose of the MenACWY control vaccine. The sequence was obtained from an adult who received the MenACWY meningococcal vaccine as a control. The chain couples TRBV11-2 to TRBJ1-1; a weak D match, TRBD1 (6 bases). CDR3 sequence reads: CASRPIRGGTEAFF. CDR3 in DNA: TGTGCCAGCAGACCAATCAGGGGTGGTACTGAAGCTTTCTTT. The full variable domain, rest sourced from reference TRBV11-2 and TRBJ1-1, is EAGVAQSPRYKIIEKRQSVAFWCNPISGHATLYWYQQILGQGPKLLIQFQNNGVVDDSQLPKDRFSAERLKGVDSTLKIQPAKLEDSAVYLCASRPIRGGTEAFFGQGTRLTVV.